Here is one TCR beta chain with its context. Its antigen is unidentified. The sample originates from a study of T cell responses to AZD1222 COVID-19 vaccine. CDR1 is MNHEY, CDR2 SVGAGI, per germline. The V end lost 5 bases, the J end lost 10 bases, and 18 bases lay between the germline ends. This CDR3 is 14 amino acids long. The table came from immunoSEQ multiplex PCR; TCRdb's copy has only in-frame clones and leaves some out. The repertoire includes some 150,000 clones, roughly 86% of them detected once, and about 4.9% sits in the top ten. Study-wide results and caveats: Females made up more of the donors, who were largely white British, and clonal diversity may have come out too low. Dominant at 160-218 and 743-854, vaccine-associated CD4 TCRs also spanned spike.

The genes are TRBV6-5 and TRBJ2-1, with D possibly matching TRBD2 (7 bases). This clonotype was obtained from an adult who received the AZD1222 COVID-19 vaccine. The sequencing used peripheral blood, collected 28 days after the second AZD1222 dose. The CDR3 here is CASSHPGGGREQFF. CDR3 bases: TGTGCCAGCAGTCACCCCGGCGGGGGCCGGGAGCAGTTCTTC.